This TCR beta chain is drawn from a study of cytomegalovirus exposure and HLA in healthy donors. Across the study: In terms of ancestry, the Caucasian-associated cluster contained about 80% of the approximately 400 genotyped donors. Study observations and caveats: The classifier, whose performance was assessed in both the original and validation cohorts, reportedly diagnosed cytomegalovirus status with high specificity and sensitivity. It was approximately 150 TCR beta chains that were listed as cytomegalovirus-associated. Follow-up analysis seemed to connect common viral pathogens with several of the most significant clusters identified.

Germline V CDR1 and CDR2: SNHLY, FYNNEI. This CDR3 region has 15 residues. J was trimmed by 4 bases and V by 7 bases; bases with no gene match: 8. PCR primers comprised 60 Vbeta and 13 Jbeta primers. The protocol was immunoSEQ multiplex PCR, while the TCRdb copy is restricted to in-frame clones and leaves out a portion. The repertoire holds around 140,000 clones, with around 65% as singletons. In regard to this clone: No antigen is known for it.

This sequence originates from a woman aged 60 to 75 in good health and CMV-seronegative. The rearrangement links TRBV2 to TRBJ2-5; TRBD1 agrees at 11 bases. Material: PBMCs. The CDR3: CASTLDRGRGETQYF. In DNA, the CDR3 is TGTGCCAGCACCTTGGACAGGGGGCGCGGAGAGACCCAGTACTTC.